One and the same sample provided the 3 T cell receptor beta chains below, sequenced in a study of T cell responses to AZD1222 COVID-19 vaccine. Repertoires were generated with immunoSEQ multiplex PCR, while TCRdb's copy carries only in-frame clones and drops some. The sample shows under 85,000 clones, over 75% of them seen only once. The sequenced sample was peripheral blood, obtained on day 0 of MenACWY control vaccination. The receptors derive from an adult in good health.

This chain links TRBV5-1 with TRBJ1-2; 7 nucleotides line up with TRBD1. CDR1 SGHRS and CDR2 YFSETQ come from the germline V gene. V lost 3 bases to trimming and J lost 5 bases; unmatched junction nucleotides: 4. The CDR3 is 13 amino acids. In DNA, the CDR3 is TGCGCCAGCAGCTCGGGGACAGCATATGGCTACACCTTC. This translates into CASSSGTAYGYTF.

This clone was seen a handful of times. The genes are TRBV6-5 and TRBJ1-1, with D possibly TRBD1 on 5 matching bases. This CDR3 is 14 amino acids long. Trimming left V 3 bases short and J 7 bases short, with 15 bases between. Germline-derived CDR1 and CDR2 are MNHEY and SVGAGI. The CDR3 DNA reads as TGTGCCAGCAGTTATGACCAGGGCAGTGGTGAAGCTTTCTTT. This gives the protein CASSYDQGSGEAFF.

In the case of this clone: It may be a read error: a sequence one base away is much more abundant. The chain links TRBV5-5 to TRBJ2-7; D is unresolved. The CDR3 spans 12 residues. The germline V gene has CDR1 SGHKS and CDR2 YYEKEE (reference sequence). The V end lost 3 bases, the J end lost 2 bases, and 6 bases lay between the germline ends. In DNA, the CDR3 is TGTGCCAGCAGCTACCCCACCTACGAGCAGTACTTC. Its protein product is CASSYPTYEQYF.